This T cell receptor beta chain was identified in a study of T-cell reconstitution after alpha-beta-depleted transplantation in children. Deletions cut 8 bases from V and 5 bases from J, with 15 bases between. The CDR3 is 14 residues long. The table lists this clonotype with a few counts. It was with unique molecular identifiers that the TCRbeta library was prepared. TCRdb independently ran MiXCR on the PCR reads; one entry per CDR3 protein. The sample has about 640,000 distinct CDR3 sequences, roughly 13% seen once. This sequence originates from a male patient between 10 and 17 years old who had a stem cell transplant for acute myeloid leukemia, so the T cells may come from the graft donor. The sample consisted of PBMCs, mostly from graft donor cells, taken 360 days after TCRalphabeta/CD19-depleted stem cell transplant. J is TRBJ2-2 and V is TRBV12-3 or TRBV12-4; maybe TRBD2 (6 bases). The CDR3 DNA reads TGTGCCAGCCGGGGGTCTTTTGGGACCGGGGAGCTGTTTTTT. This sequence encodes CASRGSFGTGELFF.